The 11 T cell receptor beta chains presented below share a single source sample, sequenced in a study of CD8 T cells in ankylosing spondylitis. Each CDR3 protein gets one entry after TCRdb re-called the 5' RACE reads with MiXCR. Seen here are 300,000 to 350,000 distinct CDR3 sequences, roughly 20% observed once, and the top ten hold roughly 3.6%. The sequenced sample was blood, either unsorted or a sorted T cell fraction (not recorded which). The receptors stem from a female donor with ankylosing spondylitis or in good health (not recorded which).

J is TRBJ2-3 and V is TRBV12-3 or TRBV12-4, with 8 bases aligning to TRBD2. The CDR3 spans 16 residues. Germline trimming cut 6 bases from V and 0 bases from J; bases unmatched to any gene: 8. The CDR3 coding sequence is TGTGCCAGCAGCCCTGCGGGGGGCCGAAGCACAGATACGCAGTATTTT. Protein: CASSPAGGRSTDTQYF.

V is TRBV5-1 and J is TRBJ2-4; D unclear. The CDR3 loop spans 11 amino acids. Looked up from germline, CDR1 is SGHRS and CDR2 is YFSETQ. Trimming cost V 0 bases and J 9 bases, with 4 bases left between them. CDR3 sequence: CASSLEGIQYF. The CDR3 bases are TGCGCCAGCAGCTTGGAGGGCATTCAGTACTTC.

This chain links TRBV10-3 with TRBJ2-5, with 9 bases matching TRBD2. This CDR3 has 15 residues. Germline V gene lookup returns CDR1 ENHRY and CDR2 SYGVKD. V was pared by 4 bases and J by 4 bases, with 7 bases of the junction left unmatched. The CDR3 nucleotides read TGTGCCATCAGTGTTAGCGGGAGTCGGGTAGAGACCCAGTACTTC. It is translated as CAISVSGSRVETQYF.

This clonotype was recorded only once. V is TRBV28 and J is TRBJ2-1; no definite D call. Germline lookup yields CDR1 MDHEN and CDR2 SYDVKM. There are 13 residues in the CDR3. V was clipped by 3 bases and J by 4 bases, with 7 bases between them. CDR3 nucleotide sequence: TGTGCCAGCAGTTTGGCCATTTACAATGAGCAGTTCTTC. The encoded protein is CASSLAIYNEQFF.

This clonotype occurred a few times. V and J are TRBV4-3 and TRBJ2-1; the match to TRBD2 covers 11 bases. Germline CDR1 reads LGHNA; CDR2 reads YSLEER. The CDR3 is 16 amino acids. Trimming took 0 bases from V and 5 from J; bases not matched to a gene: 3. The CDR3 sequence is CASSQDSGRADNEQFF. Here the CDR3 DNA reads TGCGCCAGCAGCCAAGATAGCGGGAGGGCCGACAATGAGCAGTTCTTC.

This rearrangement joins TRBV15 to TRBJ2-5; TRBD1 might be the D (6 bases). The germline gives CDR1 LNHNV, CDR2 YYDKDF (reference sequence). The CDR3 loop spans 15 amino acids. The V gene lost 0 bases and the J gene lost 5 bases, with 13 bases spanning the gap. CDR3 in DNA: TGTGCCACCAGCAGAGATTTGGGGGCGGATGAGACCCAGTACTTC. Translated: CATSRDLGADETQYF.

This clonotype showed up many times. This chain uses TRBV7-9 with TRBJ2-7; D unresolved. The CDR3 is 12 amino acids. Germline V gives CDR1 SEHNR, CDR2 FQNEAQ (reference sequence). Between the trimmed V and J ends, which lost 2 bases and 5 bases, there was a span of 7 bases. CDR3: CASSLNGDEQYF. The CDR3 nucleotides are TGTGCCAGCAGCTTAAACGGCGACGAGCAGTACTTC.

The V and J genes are TRBV5-1 and TRBJ1-2; no definite D call. V was clipped by 0 bases and J by 4 bases, with 10 bases between them. CDR1 is SGHRS, CDR2 YFSETQ, per germline. CDR3 length: 14 residues. The CDR3 loop reads CASSLEQVSYGYTF. CDR3 sequence (DNA): TGCGCCAGCAGCTTGGAGCAAGTCAGCTATGGCTACACCTTC.

This clonotype turned up a few times. The chain has TRBV7-2 and TRBJ1-6, with D maybe TRBD1 (5 bases). V was shortened by 5 bases and J by 8 bases, with 16 bases between the two germline ends. The CDR3 loop spans 15 amino acids. The germline V gene has CDR1 SGHTA and CDR2 FQGNSA. The CDR3: CASSPATDRDSPLHF. Written as DNA, the CDR3 is TGTGCCAGCAGCCCCGCGACAGATCGGGATTCACCCCTCCACTTT.

V usage is TRBV6-4 and J usage is TRBJ2-2, with TRBD1 as a possible D gene (6 bases). V lost 3 bases to trimming and J lost 2 bases, with 7 bases between them. CDR1 and CDR2 (germline): MRHNA, SNTAGT. The CDR3 has 14 residues. The CDR3 DNA is TGTGCCAGCAGTGAACAGGGAAACACCGGGGAGCTGTTTTTT. Encoded protein: CASSEQGNTGELFF.

This clonotype was counted only a few times. The chain has TRBV7-9 and TRBJ1-2; TRBD1 matches at 10 bases. This CDR3 region has 15 residues. V was pared by 5 bases and J by 6 bases, with 9 bases of the junction left unmatched. CDR1 and CDR2 from the germline V gene are SEHNR and FQNEAQ (reference sequence). The chain's CDR3 is CASSPPWGTGDGYTF. For the CDR3, the DNA is TGTGCCAGCAGCCCGCCATGGGGGACAGGGGATGGCTACACCTTC.